Listed below are T cell receptor beta chains from one sample, sequenced in a study of CD8+ T cells in alopecia areata. TCRdb keeps only in-frame clones here, not all; method: immunoSEQ multiplex PCR. Of about 150,000 clones in the sample, about 90% were seen once. Here the sequenced sample was CD8+ T cells sorted from blood, taken at week 0. The origin of the receptors is a human donor with alopecia areata. The CDR3 runs from the conserved cysteine through the conserved F or W. A D gene is named only where the DNA matches it firmly. The size of a clone is reported for some rows only, either as once, few or many, or as a class for expanded clones.

J gene,clone size,D gene,V gene,CDR3 protein,CDR3 DNA
TRBJ1-1,NA,NA,TRBV4-1,CASSQRTDEAFF,TGCGCCAGCAGCCAACGGACAGACGAAGCTTTCTTT
TRBJ2-1,NA,NA,TRBV11-2,CASSFGEQFF,TGTGCCAGCAGCTTTGGTGAGCAGTTCTTC
TRBJ2-1,NA,NA,TRBV7-8,CASSLALGDYNEQFF,TGTGCCAGCAGCTTAGCCCTGGGAGACTACAATGAGCAGTTCTTC
TRBJ2-7,NA,NA,TRBV23-1,CASRSLGGSYEQYF,TGCGCCAGCAGGTCGTTGGGGGGATCCTACGAGCAGTACTTC
TRBJ2-7,NA,NA,TRBV11-2,CASSVGSDEQYF,TGTGCCAGCAGCGTAGGTAGCGACGAGCAGTACTTC
TRBJ2-5,NA,TRBD2,TRBV6-5,CASSSGLADQETQYF,TGTGCCAGCAGTTCCGGACTAGCGGATCAAGAGACCCAGTACTTC
TRBJ1-1,NA,NA,TRBV29-1,CSLTTEVIPEAFF,TGCAGCCTAACGACAGAGGTGATCCCTGAAGCTTTCTTT
TRBJ2-3,once,NA,TRBV30,CAWSDSAETDTQYF,TGTGCCTGGAGTGACTCGGCTGAAACAGATACGCAGTATTTT
TRBJ2-1,NA,NA,TRBV5-6,CASSLEVNEQFF,TGTGCCAGCAGCTTGGAAGTTAATGAGCAGTTCTTC
TRBJ2-7,NA,TRBD1,TRBV5-1,CASSLAGVTGGDEQYF,TGCGCCAGCAGCTTGGCCGGAGTAACAGGGGGCGACGAGCAGTACTTC
TRBJ1-5,once,NA,TRBV7-9,CASSPPGSNQPQHF,TGTGCCAGCAGCCCTCCCGGGAGCAATCAGCCCCAGCATTTT